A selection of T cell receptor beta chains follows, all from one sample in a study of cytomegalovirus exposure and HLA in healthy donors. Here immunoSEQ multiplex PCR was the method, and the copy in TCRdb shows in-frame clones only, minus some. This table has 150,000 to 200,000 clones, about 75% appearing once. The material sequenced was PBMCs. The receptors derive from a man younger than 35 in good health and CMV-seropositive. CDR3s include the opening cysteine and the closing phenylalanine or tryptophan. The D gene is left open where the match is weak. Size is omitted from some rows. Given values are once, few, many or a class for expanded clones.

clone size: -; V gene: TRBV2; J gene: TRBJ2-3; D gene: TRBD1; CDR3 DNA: TGTGCCAGCAGAGTAACAGGGGGCACAGATACGCAGTATTTT; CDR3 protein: CASRVTGGTDTQYF
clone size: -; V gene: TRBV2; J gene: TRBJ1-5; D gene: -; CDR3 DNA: TGTGCCAGCAGTGAAGGGACTAGAAGCAATCAGCCCCAGCATTTT; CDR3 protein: CASSEGTRSNQPQHF
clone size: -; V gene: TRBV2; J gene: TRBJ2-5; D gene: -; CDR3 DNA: TGTGCCGCCGAGGGACTGGGTGAAGAGACCCAGTACTTC; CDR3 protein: CAAEGLGEETQYF
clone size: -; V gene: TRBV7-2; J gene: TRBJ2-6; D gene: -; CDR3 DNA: TGTGCCAGCAGCTTGAGAACCTCTGGGGCCAACGTCCTGACTTTC; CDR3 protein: CASSLRTSGANVLTF
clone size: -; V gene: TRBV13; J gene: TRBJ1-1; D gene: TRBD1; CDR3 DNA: TGTGCCAGCAGCCCCGGGACAGGGCGTGCAAGCGGCACTGAAGCTTTCTTT; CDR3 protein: CASSPGTGRASGTEAFF
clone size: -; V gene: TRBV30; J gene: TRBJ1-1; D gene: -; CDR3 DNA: TGTGCCTGGAGTGTACAAGGAGGGAACACTGAAGCTTTCTTT; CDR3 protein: CAWSVQGGNTEAFF
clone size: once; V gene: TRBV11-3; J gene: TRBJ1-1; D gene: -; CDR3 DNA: TGTGCCAGCAGCTTAGTCGGCACTGAAGCTTTCTTT; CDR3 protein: CASSLVGTEAFF
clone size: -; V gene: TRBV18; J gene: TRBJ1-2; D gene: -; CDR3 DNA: TGTGCCAGCTCACGGAACGGGGACTATGGCTACACCTTC; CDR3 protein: CASSRNGDYGYTF
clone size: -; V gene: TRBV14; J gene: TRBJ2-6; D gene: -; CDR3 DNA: TGTGCCAGCAGCCAAGATTGGCTTTCTGGGGCCAACGTCCTGACTTTC; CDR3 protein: CASSQDWLSGANVLTF
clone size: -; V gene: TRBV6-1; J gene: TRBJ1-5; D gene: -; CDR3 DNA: TGTGCCAGCAGTGTAGTCCGGCAGGGCAATCAGCCCCAGCATTTT; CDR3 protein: CASSVVRQGNQPQHF
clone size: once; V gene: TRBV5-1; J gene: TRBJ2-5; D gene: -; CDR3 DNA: TGCGCCAGCAGCTTGGAACTTTACGGAGAGACCCAGTACTTC; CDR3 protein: CASSLELYGETQYF
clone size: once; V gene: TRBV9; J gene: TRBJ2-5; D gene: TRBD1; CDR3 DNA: TGTGCCAGCAGCTCCCAGGGGGCTGAGACCCAGTACTTC; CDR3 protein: CASSSQGAETQYF
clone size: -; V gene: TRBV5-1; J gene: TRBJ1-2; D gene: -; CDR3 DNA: TGCGCCAGCAGCTTGGGTGGGGCAATCGCGGACTATGGCTACACCTTC; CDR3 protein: CASSLGGAIADYGYTF
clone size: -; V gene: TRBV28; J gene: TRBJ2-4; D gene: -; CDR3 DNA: TGTGCCAGCAGTTTGCAGGAACAGCCAGCCAAAAACATTCAGTACTTC; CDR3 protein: CASSLQEQPAKNIQYF
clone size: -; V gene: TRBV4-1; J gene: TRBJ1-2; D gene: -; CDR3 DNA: TGCGCCAGCAGCCAAGGACAGGTTTTTGGCTACACCTTC; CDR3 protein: CASSQGQVFGYTF
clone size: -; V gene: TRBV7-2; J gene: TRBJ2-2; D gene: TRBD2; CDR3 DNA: TGTGCCAGCAGCTTTCGGGGGGGAGGGAACACCGGGGAGCTGTTTTTT; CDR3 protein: CASSFRGGGNTGELFF
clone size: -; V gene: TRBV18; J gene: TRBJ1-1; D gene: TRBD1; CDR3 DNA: TGTGCCAGCTCACCGTCCCGGGACAGGAACACTGAAGCTTTCTTT; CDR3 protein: CASSPSRDRNTEAFF
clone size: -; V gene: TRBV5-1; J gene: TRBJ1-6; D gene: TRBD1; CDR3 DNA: TGCGCCAGCAGCTTTCAGGGGGAGGATTCACCCCTCCACTTT; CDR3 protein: CASSFQGEDSPLHF
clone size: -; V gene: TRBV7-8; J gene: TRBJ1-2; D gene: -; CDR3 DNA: TGTGCCAGCAGCGAGCCGGACAGCTATGGCTACACCTTC; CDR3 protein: CASSEPDSYGYTF
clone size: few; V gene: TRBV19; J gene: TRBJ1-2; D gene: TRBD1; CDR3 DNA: TGTGCCAGTAGTATAGGCCGGGACAGGGGAGCCTCCACCTTC; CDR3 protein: CASSIGRDRGASTF
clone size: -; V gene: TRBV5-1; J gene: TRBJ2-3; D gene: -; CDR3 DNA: TGCGCCAGCAGCTCGACAGCGTCAGATACGCAGTATTTT; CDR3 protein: CASSSTASDTQYF
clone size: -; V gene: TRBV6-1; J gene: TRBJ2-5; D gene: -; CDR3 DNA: TGTGCCAGCTCGTGGAGGGGCGATGTCCAAGAGACCCAGTACTTC; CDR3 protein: CASSWRGDVQETQYF
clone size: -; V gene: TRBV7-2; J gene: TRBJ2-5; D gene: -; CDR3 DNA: TGTGCCAGCAGTGGAGGGGAGACCCAGTACTTC; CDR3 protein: CASSGGETQYF
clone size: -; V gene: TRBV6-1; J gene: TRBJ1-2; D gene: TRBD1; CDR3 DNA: TGTGCCAGCAGTGAAATAGCTGGCGGGACAGGGGGCTTACTCGGCTACACCTTC; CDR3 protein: CASSEIAGGTGGLLGYTF
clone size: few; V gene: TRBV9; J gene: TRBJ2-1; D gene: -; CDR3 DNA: TGTGCCAGCAGCGTAGTTGGCGGGGCGACCTCCTACAATGAGCAGTTCTTC; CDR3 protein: CASSVVGGATSYNEQFF
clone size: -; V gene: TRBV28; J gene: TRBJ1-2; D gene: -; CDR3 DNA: TGTGCCAGCAGTTTTAACGGCTATGGCTACACCTTC; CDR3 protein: CASSFNGYGYTF
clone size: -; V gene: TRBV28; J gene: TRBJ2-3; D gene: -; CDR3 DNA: TGTGCCGCTCGGGGGTGGACAGATACGCAGTATTTT; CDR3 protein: CAARGWTDTQYF
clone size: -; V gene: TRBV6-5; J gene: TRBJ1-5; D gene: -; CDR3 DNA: TGTGCCACCAAACTTGGGCGTTTGAGCAATCAGCCCCAGCATTTT; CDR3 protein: CATKLGRLSNQPQHF
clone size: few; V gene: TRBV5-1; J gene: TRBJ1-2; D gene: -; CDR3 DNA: TGCGCCAGCAGCCCCTTAACAGGGAACTATGGCTACACCTTC; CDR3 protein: CASSPLTGNYGYTF
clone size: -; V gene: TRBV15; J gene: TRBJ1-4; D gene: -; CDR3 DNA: TGTGCCACCAGCAGTGGGAGGGACTCAACTAATGAAAAACTGTTTTTT; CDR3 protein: CATSSGRDSTNEKLFF
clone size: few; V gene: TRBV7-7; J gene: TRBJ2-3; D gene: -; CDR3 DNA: TGTGCTAGCAGCTCCGGGGTATCGATAGCAGATACGCAGTATTTT; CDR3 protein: CASSSGVSIADTQYF
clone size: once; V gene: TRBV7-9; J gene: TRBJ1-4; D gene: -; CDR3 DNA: TGTGCCAGCAGCTTAGAGGCAGGGTTGGCTTCAAAACTGTTTTTT; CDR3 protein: CASSLEAGLASKLFF
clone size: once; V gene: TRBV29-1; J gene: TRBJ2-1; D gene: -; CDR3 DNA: TGCAGCGTTCACGCGTTCTCCTACAATGAGCAGTTCTTC; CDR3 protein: CSVHAFSYNEQFF
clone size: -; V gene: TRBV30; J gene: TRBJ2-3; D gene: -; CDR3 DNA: TGTGCCTGGAGCCTCCGGGAGTCAGATACGCAGTATTTT; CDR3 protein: CAWSLRESDTQYF
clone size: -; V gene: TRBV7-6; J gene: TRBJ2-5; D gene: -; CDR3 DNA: TGTGCCAGCAGCAACCCATGGGAGAGGGGGGAGACCCAGTACTTC; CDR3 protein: CASSNPWERGETQYF
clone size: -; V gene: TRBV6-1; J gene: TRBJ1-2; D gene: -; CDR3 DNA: TGTGCCAGCACGGTCGCGGGATCTAACTATGGCTGCACCTTC; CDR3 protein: CASTVAGSNYGCTF
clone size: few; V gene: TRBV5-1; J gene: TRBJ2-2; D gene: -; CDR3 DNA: TGCGCCAGCAGCGACGCGGGCGGAACGAACACCGGGGAGCTGTTTTTT; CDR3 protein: CASSDAGGTNTGELFF
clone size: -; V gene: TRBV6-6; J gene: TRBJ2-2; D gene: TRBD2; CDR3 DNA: TGTGCCAGTATCGCGGGGGGAGAGGTCGGGGAGCTGTTTTTT; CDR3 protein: CASIAGGEVGELFF
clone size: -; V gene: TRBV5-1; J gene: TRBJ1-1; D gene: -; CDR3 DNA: TGCGCCAGCAGCAGCTCAGCAGGGGTCGACACTGAAGCTTTCTTT; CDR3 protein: CASSSSAGVDTEAFF
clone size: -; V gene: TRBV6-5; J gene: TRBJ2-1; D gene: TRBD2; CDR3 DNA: TGTGCCAGCAGTTACACCGGGACTAGCGGGCACAATGAGCAGTTCTTC; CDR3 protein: CASSYTGTSGHNEQFF
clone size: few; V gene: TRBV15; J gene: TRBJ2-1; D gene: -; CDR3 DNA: TGTGCCACCAGCAGTAATCCTTACAATGAGCAGTTCTTC; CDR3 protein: CATSSNPYNEQFF